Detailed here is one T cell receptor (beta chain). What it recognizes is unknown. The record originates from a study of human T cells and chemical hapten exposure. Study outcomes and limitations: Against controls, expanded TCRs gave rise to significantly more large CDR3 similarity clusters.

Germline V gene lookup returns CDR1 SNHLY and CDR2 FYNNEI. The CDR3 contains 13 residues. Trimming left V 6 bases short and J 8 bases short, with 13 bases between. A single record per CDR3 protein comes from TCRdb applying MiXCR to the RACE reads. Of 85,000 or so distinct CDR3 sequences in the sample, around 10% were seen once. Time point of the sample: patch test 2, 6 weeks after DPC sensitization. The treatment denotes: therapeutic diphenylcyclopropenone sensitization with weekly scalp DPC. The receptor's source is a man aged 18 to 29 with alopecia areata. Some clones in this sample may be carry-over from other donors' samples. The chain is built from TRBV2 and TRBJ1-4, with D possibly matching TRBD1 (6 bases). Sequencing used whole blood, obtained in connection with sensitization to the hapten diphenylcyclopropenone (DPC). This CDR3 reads CASRGQPPEKLFF. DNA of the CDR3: TGTGCCAGCAGAGGACAGCCCCCCGAAAAACTGTTTTTT.